A selection of T cell receptor beta chains follows, all from one sample in a study of cytomegalovirus exposure and HLA in healthy donors. Generated by immunoSEQ multiplex PCR, the TCRdb table keeps only in-frame clones and is missing some. The sample lists 200,000 to 250,000 clones, 75% to 85% occurring once. Sequencing used PBMCs. All receptors derive from a woman aged 55 to 70 in good health and CMV-seropositive. Both conserved end residues are part of each CDR3. A D gene is named only where the DNA matches it firmly. Size is omitted from some rows. Given values are once, few, many or a class for expanded clones.

d_call: -
j_call: TRBJ1-2
clone_size: -
v_call: TRBV19
cdr3_nt: TGTGCCAGTAGTATACAGGGTATGAACTATGGCTACACCTTC
cdr3_aa: CASSIQGMNYGYTF

d_call: -
j_call: TRBJ1-5
clone_size: -
v_call: TRBV19
cdr3_nt: TGTGCCAGTAGCTCGGTGGAGATCTTTAGCAATCAGCCCCAGCATTTT
cdr3_aa: CASSSVEIFSNQPQHF

d_call: -
j_call: TRBJ1-6
clone_size: -
v_call: TRBV7-8
cdr3_nt: TGTGCCAGCAGCTCCGGTTGGCGTGGGGACTATTCACCCCTCCACTTT
cdr3_aa: CASSSGWRGDYSPLHF

d_call: -
j_call: TRBJ2-2
clone_size: -
v_call: TRBV6-4
cdr3_nt: TGTGCCAGCAGTGGCGGGGACGGCGGGGAGCTGTTTTTT
cdr3_aa: CASSGGDGGELFF

d_call: TRBD2
j_call: TRBJ2-1
clone_size: -
v_call: TRBV7-9
cdr3_nt: TGTGCCAGCAGCAAACTAGCGGGGGGCCGCTATGAGCAGTTCTTC
cdr3_aa: CASSKLAGGRYEQFF

d_call: TRBD1
j_call: TRBJ1-4
clone_size: -
v_call: TRBV15
cdr3_nt: TGTGCCACCAGCAGGGACAGGGGTCATGAAAAACTGTTTTTT
cdr3_aa: CATSRDRGHEKLFF

d_call: -
j_call: TRBJ1-5
clone_size: -
v_call: TRBV21-1
cdr3_nt: TGTGCCAGCCAGGAAAGGGAGGAATGCAATCAGCCCCAGCATTTT
cdr3_aa: CASQEREECNQPQHF

d_call: TRBD2
j_call: TRBJ2-2
clone_size: -
v_call: TRBV5-1
cdr3_nt: TGCGCCAGCAGCCCAGGGACTAGCGGTAACACCGGGGAGCTGTTTTTT
cdr3_aa: CASSPGTSGNTGELFF

d_call: -
j_call: TRBJ1-2
clone_size: -
v_call: TRBV18
cdr3_nt: TGTGCCAGCTCACCACCGTCGGGCAGGGACTATGGCTACACCTTC
cdr3_aa: CASSPPSGRDYGYTF

d_call: -
j_call: TRBJ1-4
clone_size: -
v_call: TRBV30
cdr3_nt: TGTGCCTGGAGTACCAATTCAGGTGGTGAAAAACTGTTTTTT
cdr3_aa: CAWSTNSGGEKLFF

d_call: TRBD1
j_call: TRBJ1-6
clone_size: -
v_call: TRBV10-3
cdr3_nt: TGTGCCATCAGCGAAACAGGGGGCGCGATCGGTAATTCACCCCTCCACTTT
cdr3_aa: CAISETGGAIGNSPLHF

d_call: -
j_call: TRBJ2-3
clone_size: once
v_call: TRBV11-1
cdr3_nt: TGTGCCAGCAGCGATACTAGAGGCACAGATACGCAGTATTTT
cdr3_aa: CASSDTRGTDTQYF

d_call: TRBD2
j_call: TRBJ2-1
clone_size: few
v_call: TRBV11-2
cdr3_nt: TGTGCCAGCAGCTTAGATCCAGCGGGGCCGAGATCCGTGGATGAGCAGTTCTTC
cdr3_aa: CASSLDPAGPRSVDEQFF

d_call: -
j_call: TRBJ2-7
clone_size: -
v_call: TRBV4-2
cdr3_nt: TGTGCCAGCAGCCAAGCAACAGGGTCGACCGAGCAGTACTTC
cdr3_aa: CASSQATGSTEQYF

d_call: TRBD1
j_call: TRBJ1-1
clone_size: -
v_call: TRBV5-5
cdr3_nt: TGTGCCAGCAGCTTGCAGGGGGCGAATTTGAACACTGAAGCTTTCTTT
cdr3_aa: CASSLQGANLNTEAFF

d_call: -
j_call: TRBJ1-5
clone_size: -
v_call: TRBV6-6
cdr3_nt: TGTGCCAGCAGTTACCCTGATCAGCCCCAGCATTTT
cdr3_aa: CASSYPDQPQHF

d_call: -
j_call: TRBJ2-1
clone_size: -
v_call: TRBV6-4
cdr3_nt: TGTGCCAGCAGTGACTCACTAGTTCGTGAGCAGTTCTTC
cdr3_aa: CASSDSLVREQFF

d_call: -
j_call: TRBJ1-2
clone_size: -
v_call: TRBV4-1
cdr3_nt: TGCGCCAGCAGCCAAGATGTAAGCGGATTCTATGGCTACACCTTC
cdr3_aa: CASSQDVSGFYGYTF

d_call: -
j_call: TRBJ2-2
clone_size: -
v_call: TRBV4-3
cdr3_nt: TGCGCCAGCAGCCCGACGCCGACAGGTCACACCGGGGAGCTGTTTTTT
cdr3_aa: CASSPTPTGHTGELFF

d_call: -
j_call: TRBJ2-5
clone_size: -
v_call: TRBV9
cdr3_nt: TGTGCCAGCAGCCCGGGACTCGGTGGGGAGACCCAGTACTTC
cdr3_aa: CASSPGLGGETQYF

d_call: TRBD2
j_call: TRBJ2-5
clone_size: -
v_call: TRBV12-5
cdr3_nt: TGTGCTAGCGGGACTAGCGGGAGCTACTACTTC
cdr3_aa: CASGTSGSYYF

d_call: TRBD1
j_call: TRBJ1-6
clone_size: -
v_call: TRBV25-1
cdr3_nt: TGTGCCAGCCGGACAGGTCATTCACCCCTCCACTTT
cdr3_aa: CASRTGHSPLHF

d_call: TRBD2
j_call: TRBJ2-7
clone_size: -
v_call: TRBV28
cdr3_nt: TGTGCCAGCACCCGCTGGTGGGGAGGGGAGCACGAGCAGTACTTC
cdr3_aa: CASTRWWGGEHEQYF

d_call: TRBD1
j_call: TRBJ2-3
clone_size: -
v_call: TRBV9
cdr3_nt: TGTGCCAGCACCCTAGGGACAGGGCAGGGGGATACGCAGTATTTT
cdr3_aa: CASTLGTGQGDTQYF

d_call: -
j_call: TRBJ2-3
clone_size: -
v_call: TRBV9
cdr3_nt: TGTGCCAGCAGCGTAGAGGGGTCCTTATTCACAGATACGCAGTATTTT
cdr3_aa: CASSVEGSLFTDTQYF

d_call: -
j_call: TRBJ1-2
clone_size: once
v_call: TRBV9
cdr3_nt: TGTGCCAGCAGCGTAGATAAGGGGAATGGCTACACCTTC
cdr3_aa: CASSVDKGNGYTF

d_call: -
j_call: TRBJ1-1
clone_size: -
v_call: TRBV10-3
cdr3_nt: TGTGCCATCAGCGTCACAGGGAGTAACACTGAAGCTTTCTTT
cdr3_aa: CAISVTGSNTEAFF

d_call: -
j_call: TRBJ2-7
clone_size: once
v_call: TRBV7-2
cdr3_nt: TGTGCCAGCAGCTTAGTCAGGGGATTGAACGAGCAGTACTTC
cdr3_aa: CASSLVRGLNEQYF

d_call: TRBD1
j_call: TRBJ1-6
clone_size: -
v_call: TRBV28
cdr3_nt: TGTGCCAGCAGTTCAGGGACAGGCCAATATAATTCACCCCTCCACTTT
cdr3_aa: CASSSGTGQYNSPLHF

d_call: TRBD1
j_call: TRBJ2-2
clone_size: once
v_call: TRBV18
cdr3_nt: TGTGCCAGCTCACTTTCCGGGACAGCGAACACCGGGGAGCTGTTTTTT
cdr3_aa: CASSLSGTANTGELFF

d_call: TRBD1
j_call: TRBJ1-1
clone_size: -
v_call: TRBV19
cdr3_nt: TGTGCCAGTAAACGCTTTGGGGACAGGGCCCAGGGTCACACTGAAGCTTTCTTT
cdr3_aa: CASKRFGDRAQGHTEAFF

d_call: TRBD1
j_call: TRBJ1-2
clone_size: -
v_call: TRBV6-5
cdr3_nt: TGTGCCAGCAGTCCCCAACAGGGGGGGCTCGGCTACACCTTC
cdr3_aa: CASSPQQGGLGYTF

d_call: -
j_call: TRBJ1-2
clone_size: -
v_call: TRBV11-2
cdr3_nt: TGTGCCAGCAGCTTAGAACGAGTTATAGGCTACACCTTC
cdr3_aa: CASSLERVIGYTF

d_call: -
j_call: TRBJ2-3
clone_size: -
v_call: TRBV5-4
cdr3_nt: TGTGCCAGCAGCCCGGCGGGGACAGGCACAGATACGCAGTATTTT
cdr3_aa: CASSPAGTGTDTQYF

d_call: -
j_call: TRBJ2-6
clone_size: -
v_call: TRBV9
cdr3_nt: TGTGCCAGCAGCGTCGGACAAGCCGGGGCCAACGTCCTGACTTTC
cdr3_aa: CASSVGQAGANVLTF

d_call: TRBD2
j_call: TRBJ2-7
clone_size: -
v_call: TRBV29-1
cdr3_nt: TGCAGCGTACGGACTAGCGCGGCCTACGAGCAGTACTTC
cdr3_aa: CSVRTSAAYEQYF

d_call: -
j_call: TRBJ1-3
clone_size: -
v_call: TRBV11-2
cdr3_nt: TGTGCCAGCAGCTACATGTCAACGGGAAACACCATATATTTT
cdr3_aa: CASSYMSTGNTIYF

d_call: -
j_call: TRBJ1-2
clone_size: -
v_call: TRBV28
cdr3_nt: TGTGCCAGCAGTTTACCGGGGGAGGGCTACACCTTC
cdr3_aa: CASSLPGEGYTF

d_call: TRBD1
j_call: TRBJ1-2
clone_size: -
v_call: TRBV30
cdr3_nt: TGTGCCTGGAGTTTCAACAGGGGGCAAGGCTACACCTTC
cdr3_aa: CAWSFNRGQGYTF

d_call: TRBD1
j_call: TRBJ1-5
clone_size: -
v_call: TRBV28
cdr3_nt: TGTGCCAGCAGTTTAATTACAGGGGGCTACCAGCCCCAGCATTTT
cdr3_aa: CASSLITGGYQPQHF

d_call: TRBD1
j_call: TRBJ1-1
clone_size: once
v_call: TRBV5-4
cdr3_nt: TGTGCCAGCAGCTTCGACAGGGGGCGTACTGAAGCTTTCTTT
cdr3_aa: CASSFDRGRTEAFF

d_call: TRBD1
j_call: TRBJ2-7
clone_size: -
v_call: TRBV18
cdr3_nt: TGTGCCAGCTCAGTGGGACAGGGACCCTACGAGCAGTACTTC
cdr3_aa: CASSVGQGPYEQYF

d_call: -
j_call: TRBJ2-1
clone_size: -
v_call: TRBV7-6
cdr3_nt: TGTGCCAGCAGCTTAGAGGGGACAAGCTCCTACAATGAGCAGTTCTTC
cdr3_aa: CASSLEGTSSYNEQFF

d_call: -
j_call: TRBJ1-5
clone_size: -
v_call: TRBV6-5
cdr3_nt: TGTGCCAGCGCTCGGGGGGAGAATCAGCCCCAGCATTTT
cdr3_aa: CASARGENQPQHF

d_call: -
j_call: TRBJ1-5
clone_size: -
v_call: TRBV7-2
cdr3_nt: TGTGCCAGCAGCTTTAGGGAGGCCAATCAGCCCCAGCATTTT
cdr3_aa: CASSFREANQPQHF